The following is a T cell receptor (beta chain) sequence with its context. Its antigen remains undetermined. No qualities accompany the bases; no much larger clone lies one base away. Spanning cysteine to phenylalanine, the CDR3 consists of 14 amino acids. Just CDR3 DNA is preserved here, 42 bases in frame from base 1. V is clipped by 8 bases and J by 3 bases, and the sequence between their germline boundaries is 17 bases long. Per the germline V gene (reference sequence), MNHEY is the CDR1 and SMNVEV is the CDR2. Library generation was performed with the immunoSEQ multiplex PCR assay. For the multiplex PCR, a mixture combining 60 forward primers for TCR Vbeta segments and 13 reverse primers for TCR Jbeta segments was used. Amplification of the CDR3 region of rearranged TCR beta genes was performed with a multiplex PCR assay on genomic DNA. The amplified TCR beta libraries were sequenced on the Illumina HiSeq System as 87-base-pair reads. Under the source paper's analysis protocol: In a later analysis, some 80 million unique TCR beta chains were counted across the approximately 620 repertoires, and some 10 million of these chains were shared by at least two donors. To remove PCR and sequencing errors, raw reads were error-corrected and collapsed into unique sequences using a nearest-neighbor algorithm that merged closely related sequences. Alignment of CDR3 sequences to IMGT reference sequences was used to assign V, D and J gene segments. For a sequence to be retained, a match of at least six nucleotides was required to both a V gene segment and a J gene segment. Rearrangements were classified as productive when the CDR3 lacked stop codons and remained in frame with V and J, and all other rearrangements were classified as non-productive. Following IMGT convention, CDR3 was defined as the stretch from the second conserved V-encoded cysteine up to the conserved J-encoded phenylalanine. In an earlier analysis of roughly 580 of the donors, sequences lacking an unambiguous match to a single V gene segment were excluded. In an earlier analysis of 587 of the donors, a V segment was called functional when productive rearrangements were above 56.7%, and segregating when the standard deviation between donors exceeded 5%. A statistical classification framework was built for diagnosing cytomegalovirus status from the catalog of TCR beta chain sequences. In a later analysis, TCR nucleotide sequences were compared against IMGT/GENE-DB human TR gene sequences so that V and J genes could be assigned. A later analysis assigned CDR3 sequences and most-parsimonious VDJ recombination scenarios with the TCRdist pipeline. A later analysis defined each TCR beta chain by its CDR3 amino acid sequence plus V-gene family, and excluded reads lacking a unique V-gene family. As a way to deal with suspected cross-contamination and a sequencing artifact, a later analysis dropped hundreds of nucleotide sequences that were highly shared and had low generation probability. In a later analysis, a clonal expansion index for each public chain was calculated from normalized within-repertoire ranks of inferred template counts. A later analysis computed generation probabilities with a VDJ recombination model fitted to out-of-frame rearrangements, and checked the results against IGoR. In a later analysis, hypergeometric tests were used to score TCR-TCR, TCR-HLA and TCR-CMV co-occurrence, with a repertoire-size bias correction applied to TCR pairs. A later analysis estimated false discovery rates by permuting HLA or CMV assignments 20 times. In a later analysis, co-occurring TCRs were grouped using DBSCAN, with TCRdist sequence similarity added in when clustering inside HLA-allele-positive subsets. Repertoires with fewer than 30,000 or more than 120,000 public chains, plus five repertoires with anomalous nucleotide sharing, were excluded from co-occurrence clustering. TCRdb re-hosts the immuneACCESS table, in-frame sequences only. Its copies lack some clones; in the studies checked, an unresolved V gene accounts for under half of them, and the cause for the rest is not known. The V and J calls and clone size are taken from that table; D and trimming were inferred from the DNA. The table for this sample lists more than 80,000 clones; nearly 80% of them were counted only once. The ten largest clones represent about 4% of the sample.

The cohort comprised approximately 700 healthy bone marrow donors. At the time of sampling, all cohort members were nominally healthy, though unrecorded immune exposures were likely present. The donor tested CMV seropositive and was one of the 289 seropositive cohort members. A peripheral blood sample was provided by each donor, and peripheral blood mononuclear cells were used for TCR beta sequencing. The Qiagen DNeasy Blood Extraction Kit was used to extract genomic DNA from the blood cell samples. This entry is derived from a study of cytomegalovirus exposure and HLA in healthy donors (dated by TCRdb to about 2017). Regarding the study in general: An earlier analysis of approximately 640 of the donors reported about 250 Gb of sequence data and 100 million to 130 million unique TCR beta sequences from roughly 200 million T cells. An early release that covered about 600 HLA-typed donors contained around 300 gigabases of sequencing data and 85 million to 100 million unique TCR sequences. Of the roughly 410 genotyped donors, less than 90% were placed in the genetic ancestry cluster associated with self-reported Caucasian donors. The study aimed to test whether signatures of past pathogen exposure could be identified by cataloging public T cell receptors. The study profiled the T cell repertoires of fewer than 850 subjects by immunosequencing and related them to cytomegalovirus serostatus. In addition to the first cohort of approximately 670 subjects, a separate validation cohort of some 120 different subjects was used. To predict cytomegalovirus infection status, the study brought together high-throughput TCR immunosequencing, statistical association of individual TCRs with disease status, and machine learning. To study patterns of TCR occurrence, a later analysis re-analyzed previously published TCR beta repertoires from under 750 donors and added high-resolution HLA genotyping. Rather than using new phenotypic data, the later analysis identified candidate immune exposures from TCR beta sequences and from how often those sequences occurred across donors. An earlier analysis of some 500 of the donors used high-throughput TCR beta sequencing to judge whether each TCR beta V gene segment behaved as functional or pseudogenic. Donor age, sex, ethnicity and CMV serostatus were collected together with the repertoire data. In a later genetic analysis, genome-wide SNP genotypes for 398 of the 666 donors were used, and that subset was treated as a discovery cohort. All discovery cohort repertoires had been generated on a single sequencing platform. Both class I and class II loci were covered by HLA typing, at four-digit resolution. Typing coverage varied by locus: about 629-630 donors for A, B, C, DRB1 and DQB1; roughly 500 for DQA1; 606 for DPA1; around 490 for DPB1. Five DR-DQ haplotypes were handled as single units for association and clustering, since linkage in the cohort was strong. Among about 400 genotyped donors of the cohort, an average of around 220,000 unique TCR beta nucleotide sequences was sequenced per donor, of which about 19% were non-productive.

General study outcomes and caveats: In vitro tests confirmed that three of the cytomegalovirus-associated TCR beta chains recognize cytomegalovirus antigens. In a later analysis, HLA-associated TCR beta chains were found to be more clonally expanded and to have lower generation probabilities than equally common non-associated chains. The authors suggested that the approach could potentially be extended to other disease states and immunological phenotypes. Correlated functional status among segregating V segments might reflect linkage disequilibrium, but an unknown experimental factor could not be ruled out. A later analysis found that most CMV-associated TCR beta chains appeared HLA-restricted, with HLA associations seemingly driven largely by CMV exposure. In a later analysis, several top co-occurrence clusters were reported to appear linked to parvovirus B19, influenza, CMV and Epstein-Barr virus. CMV serostatus was the only immune exposure information available for the cohort. When HLA alleles, especially DR and DQ, strongly co-occurred, attributing TCR associations to individual alleles was difficult. In a later analysis, over 15,000 TCR beta sequences were associated with specific HLA alleles at a false discovery rate of 0.05. Some IMGT-functional V segments, including TRBV6-2 and TRBV6-3, could not be told apart with the 87-base-pair reads, so those segments were excluded. Most TCR sequences were observed very rarely across donors, whereas some public TCRs were present in many individuals. Broadly in line with IMGT annotations, most TCR beta V segments showed up in productive rearrangements about 87% or about 30% of the time in an earlier analysis of approximately 640 of the donors. In this cohort, only TCR beta chains were sequenced, and detectable features were limited by the absence of alpha or paired-chain data. In a later analysis, the rate of TCR association differed among HLA loci, with DRB1 alleles having the most associated TCRs and HLA-C alleles having the fewest. A group of highly shared sequence variants was considered likely to be a technical artifact of the sequencing pipeline. An association between a missense DCLRE1C variant and V-gene and J-gene trimming of TCR beta chains was found in a later genetic analysis and replicated in an independent cohort. Cytomegalovirus status was reported to be diagnosed by the classifier with high specificity and sensitivity in both the original and validation cohorts. Roughly uniform sequencing depth across donors was assumed in presence/absence analyses, although this assumption may not hold. A further reported finding was that TCR beta sequences accurately predicted the HLA-A and HLA-B alleles for most subjects in the first cohort. A later genetic analysis reported fewer N-insertions in productive TCRs among donors in an Asian-associated ancestry cluster than the roughly 700-donor mean. In the study, approximately 160 TCR beta chains were listed as associated with cytomegalovirus. Because counts were too low, some 17 rarely observed V segments, including chromosome 9 orphons, were left out of the earlier analysis of several hundred of the donors. Because some donors lacked HLA typing at each locus, the association tests relied only on the typed subset.

The rearranged segments are TRBV27 and TRBJ2-7; TRBD1 is a possible D gene, resting on 6 matching bases. The sequenced material came from PBMCs. The sequence was collected from a woman aged 40 to 50 in good health and CMV-seropositive. The CDR3 sequence is CASGDPGQLYEQYF. DNA sequence: TGTGCCAGCGGGGACCCCGGACAGCTCTACGAGCAGTACTTC.